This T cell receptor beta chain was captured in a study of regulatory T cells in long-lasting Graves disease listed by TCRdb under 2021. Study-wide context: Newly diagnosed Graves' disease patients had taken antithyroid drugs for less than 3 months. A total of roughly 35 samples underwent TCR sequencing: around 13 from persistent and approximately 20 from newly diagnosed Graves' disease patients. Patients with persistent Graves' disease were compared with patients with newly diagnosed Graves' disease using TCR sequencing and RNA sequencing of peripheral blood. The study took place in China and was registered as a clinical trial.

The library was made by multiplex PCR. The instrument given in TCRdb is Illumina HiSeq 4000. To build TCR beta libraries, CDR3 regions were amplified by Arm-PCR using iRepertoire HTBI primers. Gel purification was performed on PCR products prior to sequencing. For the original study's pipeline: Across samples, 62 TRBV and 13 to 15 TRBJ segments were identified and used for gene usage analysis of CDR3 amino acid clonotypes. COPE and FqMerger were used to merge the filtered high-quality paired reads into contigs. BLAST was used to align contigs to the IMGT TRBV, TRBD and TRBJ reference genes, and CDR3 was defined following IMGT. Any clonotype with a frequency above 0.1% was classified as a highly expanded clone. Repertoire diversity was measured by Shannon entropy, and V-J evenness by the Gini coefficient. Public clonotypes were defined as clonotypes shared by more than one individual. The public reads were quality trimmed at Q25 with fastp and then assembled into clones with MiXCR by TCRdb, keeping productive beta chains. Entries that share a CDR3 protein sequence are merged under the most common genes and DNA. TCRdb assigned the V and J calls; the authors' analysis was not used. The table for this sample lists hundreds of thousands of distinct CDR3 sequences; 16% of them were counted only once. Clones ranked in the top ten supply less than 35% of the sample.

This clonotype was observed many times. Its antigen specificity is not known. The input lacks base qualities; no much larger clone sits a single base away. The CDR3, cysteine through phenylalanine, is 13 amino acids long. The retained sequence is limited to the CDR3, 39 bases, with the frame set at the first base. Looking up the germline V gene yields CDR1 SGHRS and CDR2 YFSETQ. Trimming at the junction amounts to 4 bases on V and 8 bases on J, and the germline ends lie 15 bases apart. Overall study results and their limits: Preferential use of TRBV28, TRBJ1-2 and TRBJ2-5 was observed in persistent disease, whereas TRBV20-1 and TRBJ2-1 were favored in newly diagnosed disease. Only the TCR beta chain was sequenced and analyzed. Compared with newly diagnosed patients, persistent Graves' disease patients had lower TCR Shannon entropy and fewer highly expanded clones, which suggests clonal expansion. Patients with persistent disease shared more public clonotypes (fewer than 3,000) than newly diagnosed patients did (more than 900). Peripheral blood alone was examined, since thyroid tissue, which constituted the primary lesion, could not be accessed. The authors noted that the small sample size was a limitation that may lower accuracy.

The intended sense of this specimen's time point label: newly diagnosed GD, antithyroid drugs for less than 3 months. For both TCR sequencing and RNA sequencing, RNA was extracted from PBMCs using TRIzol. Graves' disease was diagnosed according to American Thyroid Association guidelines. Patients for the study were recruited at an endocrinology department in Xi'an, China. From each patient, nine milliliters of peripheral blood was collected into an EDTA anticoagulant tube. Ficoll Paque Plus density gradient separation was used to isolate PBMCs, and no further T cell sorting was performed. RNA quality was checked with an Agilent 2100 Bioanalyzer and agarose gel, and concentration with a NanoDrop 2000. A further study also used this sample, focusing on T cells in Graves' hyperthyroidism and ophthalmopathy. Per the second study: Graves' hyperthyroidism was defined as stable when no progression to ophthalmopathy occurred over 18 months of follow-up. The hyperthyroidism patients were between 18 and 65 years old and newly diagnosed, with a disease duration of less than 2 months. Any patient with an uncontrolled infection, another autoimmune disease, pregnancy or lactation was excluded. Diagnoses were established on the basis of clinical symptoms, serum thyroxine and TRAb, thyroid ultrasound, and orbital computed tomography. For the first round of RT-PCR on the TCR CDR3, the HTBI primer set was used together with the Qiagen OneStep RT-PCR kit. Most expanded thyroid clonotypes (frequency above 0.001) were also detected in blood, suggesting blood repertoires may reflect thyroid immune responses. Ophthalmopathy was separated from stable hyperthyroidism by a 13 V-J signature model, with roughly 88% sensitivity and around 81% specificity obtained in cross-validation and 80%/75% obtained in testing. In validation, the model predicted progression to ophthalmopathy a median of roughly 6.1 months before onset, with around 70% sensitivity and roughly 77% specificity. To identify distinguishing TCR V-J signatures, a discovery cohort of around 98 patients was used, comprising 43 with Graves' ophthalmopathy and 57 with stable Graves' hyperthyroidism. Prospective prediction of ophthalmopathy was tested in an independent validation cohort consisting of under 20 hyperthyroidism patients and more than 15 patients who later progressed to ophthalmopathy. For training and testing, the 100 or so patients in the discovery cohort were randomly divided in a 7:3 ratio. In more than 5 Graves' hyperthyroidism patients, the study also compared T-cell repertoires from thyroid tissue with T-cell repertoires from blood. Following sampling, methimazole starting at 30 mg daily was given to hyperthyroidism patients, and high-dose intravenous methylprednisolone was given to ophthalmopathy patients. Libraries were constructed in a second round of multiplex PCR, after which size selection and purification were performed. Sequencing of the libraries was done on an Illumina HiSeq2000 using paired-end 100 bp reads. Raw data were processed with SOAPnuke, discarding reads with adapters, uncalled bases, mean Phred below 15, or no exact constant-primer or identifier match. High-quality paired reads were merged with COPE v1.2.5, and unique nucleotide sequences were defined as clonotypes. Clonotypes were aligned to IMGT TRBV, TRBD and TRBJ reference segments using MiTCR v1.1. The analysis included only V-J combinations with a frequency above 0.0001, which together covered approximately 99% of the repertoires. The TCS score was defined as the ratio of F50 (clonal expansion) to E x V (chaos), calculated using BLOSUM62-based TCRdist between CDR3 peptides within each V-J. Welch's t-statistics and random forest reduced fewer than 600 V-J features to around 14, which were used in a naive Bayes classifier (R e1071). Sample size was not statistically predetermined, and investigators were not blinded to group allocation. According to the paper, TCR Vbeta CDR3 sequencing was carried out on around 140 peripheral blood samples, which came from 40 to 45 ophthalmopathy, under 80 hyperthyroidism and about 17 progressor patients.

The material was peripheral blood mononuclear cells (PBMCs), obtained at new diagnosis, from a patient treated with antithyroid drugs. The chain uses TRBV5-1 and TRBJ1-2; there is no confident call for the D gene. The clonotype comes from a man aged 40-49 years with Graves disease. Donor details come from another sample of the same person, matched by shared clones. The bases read TGCGCCAGCAGCCTACTCGGGGTGGAGGGCTACACCTTC. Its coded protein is CASSLLGVEGYTF.